This record concerns one TCR beta chain sequence. Per the germline V gene, CDR1 is SGDLS and CDR2 is YYNGEE. CDR3 length: 16 residues. J lost 6 bases, V lost 0 bases, and 5 bases had no gene match. Authors' methods: Researchers report that nucleated cell counts were estimated from reference gene primer amplification. Sequencing was performed with immunoSEQ multiplex PCR; in TCRdb, only in-frame clones are kept and a portion is missing. D and trimming come from the DNA, and the V and J calls and clone size come from that table. The profile covers 310,000 or so clones, with roughly 86% appearing a single time and 1% to 1.5% taken by the ten largest. The data were obtained in a study of blood T cell repertoires in COVID-19. About the study: Sites across the United States, Italy and Spain contributed samples from acute and convalescent COVID-19. PBMCs, B-cell-depleted T cells, or T cells provided the cDNA or gDNA that made up the material.

This chain joins TRBV9 and TRBJ2-2, with 10 bases lining up with TRBD2. This sequence was found in a man between 65 and 80 years old with acute or convalescent COVID-19. The sequencing sample was made of peripheral blood. The CDR3 here is CASSVGSGGAPGELFF. The CDR3 bases are TGTGCCAGCAGCGTAGGGAGCGGGGGGGCTCCCGGGGAGCTGTTTTTT.